This T cell receptor beta chain was sequenced during a study of shared clonotypes between healthy human individuals. General study points: Donors were few, which limited the genetic and exposure-history diversity represented. Lower generation probabilities were found for non-shared clonotypes than for those shared by all four donors.

Donation came from healthy HIV-negative adults that had no recent acute infections or vaccinations. A CD45RA+ naive subset and a CD45RA-negative memory subset were split from CD4+ cells. Clones were sequenced by immunoSEQ multiplex PCR, and TCRdb holds only the in-frame ones, with some missing. The sample shows approximately 2.1 million clones, more than 80% of them seen only once. Notes on this clone: Its antigen is undetermined.

The sequenced material came from naive CD4+ T cells from PBMCs. Regarding subset: CD45RA+ positively selected. The receptor's source is a man between 18 and 29 years old in good health. Some clones in this sample may be carry-over from other donors' samples.

The CDR3 region is CASSHGLADSYEQYF. The CDR3, as DNA: TGTGCCAGCAGCCACGGACTAGCGGACTCCTACGAGCAGTACTTC. The V gene is TRBV11-2, the J gene TRBJ2-7, with 10 bases lining up with TRBD2. CDR1 and CDR2 (germline): SGHAT, FQNNGV. CDR3 length: 15 amino acids. The J segment lost 0 bases and the V segment lost 5 bases, leaving 4 bases of the junction unmatched.